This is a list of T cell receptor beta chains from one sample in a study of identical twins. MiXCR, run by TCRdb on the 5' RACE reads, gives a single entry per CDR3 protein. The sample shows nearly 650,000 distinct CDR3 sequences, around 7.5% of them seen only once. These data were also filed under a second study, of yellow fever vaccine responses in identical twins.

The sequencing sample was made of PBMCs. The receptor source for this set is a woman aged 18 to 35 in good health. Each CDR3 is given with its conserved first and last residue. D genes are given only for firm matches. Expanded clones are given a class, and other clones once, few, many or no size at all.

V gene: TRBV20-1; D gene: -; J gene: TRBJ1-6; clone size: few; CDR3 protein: CSASSTRSSYNSPLHF; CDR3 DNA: TGCAGTGCTAGTTCGACACGGAGCTCCTATAATTCACCCCTCCACTTT
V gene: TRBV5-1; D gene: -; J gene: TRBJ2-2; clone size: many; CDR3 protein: CASSLSLALNTGELFF; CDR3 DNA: TGCGCCAGCAGCTTGTCCCTAGCGTTGAACACCGGGGAGCTGTTTTTT
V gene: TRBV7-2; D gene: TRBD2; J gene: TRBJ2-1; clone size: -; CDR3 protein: CASSFRTSVYYNEQFF; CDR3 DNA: TGTGCCAGCAGCTTCAGGACTAGCGTATATTACAATGAGCAGTTCTTC
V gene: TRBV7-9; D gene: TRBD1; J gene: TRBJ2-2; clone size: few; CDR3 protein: CASSLRTGGLGGELFF; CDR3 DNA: TGTGCCAGCAGCTTACGGACAGGGGGCCTCGGCGGGGAGCTGTTTTTT
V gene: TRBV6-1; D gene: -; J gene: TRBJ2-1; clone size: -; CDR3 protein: CASTLHTGPNFNEQFF; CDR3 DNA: TGTGCCAGCACGCTGCACACCGGGCCAAATTTCAATGAGCAGTTCTTC
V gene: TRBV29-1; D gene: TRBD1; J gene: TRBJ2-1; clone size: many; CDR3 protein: CSAPGQGTYNEQFF; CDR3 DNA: TGCAGCGCGCCGGGACAGGGAACCTACAATGAGCAGTTCTTC
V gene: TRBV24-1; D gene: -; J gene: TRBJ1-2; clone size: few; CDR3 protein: CATSEGALDYGYTF; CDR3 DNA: TGTGCCACCAGTGAGGGGGCACTTGACTATGGCTACACCTTC
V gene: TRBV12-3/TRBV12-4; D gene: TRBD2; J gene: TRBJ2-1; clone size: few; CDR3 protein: CASSAALSGGHHYNEQFF; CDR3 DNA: TGTGCCAGCAGTGCCGCCCTTAGCGGGGGGCATCATTACAATGAGCAGTTCTTC
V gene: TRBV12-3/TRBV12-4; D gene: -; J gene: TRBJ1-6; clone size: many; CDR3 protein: CASSFGNSPLHF; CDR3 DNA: TGTGCCAGCAGTTTTGGGAATTCACCCCTCCACTTT
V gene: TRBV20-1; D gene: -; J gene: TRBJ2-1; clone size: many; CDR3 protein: CSAYISSLQFF; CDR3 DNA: TGCAGTGCGTATATCTCCAGTCTACAGTTCTTC
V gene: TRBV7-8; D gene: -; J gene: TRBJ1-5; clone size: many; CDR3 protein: CASSRGAQVENQPQHF; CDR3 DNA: TGTGCCAGCAGCCGCGGAGCACAGGTGGAAAATCAGCCCCAGCATTTT
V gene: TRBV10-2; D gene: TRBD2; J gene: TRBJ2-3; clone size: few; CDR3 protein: CASHQLAGGSTDTQYF; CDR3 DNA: TGCGCCAGCCACCAACTAGCGGGAGGTTCCACAGATACGCAGTATTTT
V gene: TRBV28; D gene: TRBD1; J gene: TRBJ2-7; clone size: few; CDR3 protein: CATASGDRPWWQYF; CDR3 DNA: TGTGCCACCGCTTCCGGGGACAGGCCTTGGTGGCAGTACTTC
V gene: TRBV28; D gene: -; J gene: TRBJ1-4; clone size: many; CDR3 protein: CASRLATNEKLFF; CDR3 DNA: TGTGCCAGCAGGCTTGCAACTAATGAAAAACTGTTTTTT
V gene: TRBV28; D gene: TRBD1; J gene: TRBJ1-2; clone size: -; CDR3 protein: CASSLQDRAFSGGYTF; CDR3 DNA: TGTGCCAGCAGTTTACAGGACAGGGCGTTCTCGGGTGGCTACACCTTC
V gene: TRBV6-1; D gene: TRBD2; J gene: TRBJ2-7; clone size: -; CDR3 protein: CASSQRLAGSYEQYF; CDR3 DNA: TGTGCCAGCAGCCAAAGGCTAGCGGGGTCCTACGAGCAGTACTTC
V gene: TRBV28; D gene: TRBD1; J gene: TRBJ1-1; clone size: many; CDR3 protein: CASWDRGNTEAFF; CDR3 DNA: TGTGCCAGTTGGGACAGGGGGAACACTGAAGCTTTCTTT
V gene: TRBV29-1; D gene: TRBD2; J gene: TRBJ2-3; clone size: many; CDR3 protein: CSVEDPGREKGTDTQYF; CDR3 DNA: TGCAGCGTTGAAGACCCCGGGAGGGAGAAGGGCACAGATACGCAGTATTTT
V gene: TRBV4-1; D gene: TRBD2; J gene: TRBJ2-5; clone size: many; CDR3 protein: CASSQEGGLNFMETQYF; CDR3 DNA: TGCGCCAGCAGCCAAGAGGGGGGACTAAACTTTATGGAGACCCAGTACTTC
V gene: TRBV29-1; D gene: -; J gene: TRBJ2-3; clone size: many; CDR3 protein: CSVLSEVPSTDTQYF; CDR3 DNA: TGCAGCGTCCTCTCAGAGGTACCTAGCACAGATACGCAGTATTTT
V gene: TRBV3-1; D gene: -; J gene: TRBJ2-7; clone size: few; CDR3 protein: CASSQVRASYEQYF; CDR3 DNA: TGTGCCAGCAGCCAAGTTCGCGCGAGCTACGAGCAGTACTTC
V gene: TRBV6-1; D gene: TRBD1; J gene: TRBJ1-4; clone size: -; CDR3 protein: CASRRDRGREKLFF; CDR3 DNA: TGTGCCAGCAGAAGGGACAGGGGACGAGAAAAACTGTTTTTT
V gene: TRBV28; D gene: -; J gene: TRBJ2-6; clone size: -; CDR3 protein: CAINRSGANVLTF; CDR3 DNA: TGTGCCATCAACAGGTCTGGGGCCAACGTCCTGACTTTC
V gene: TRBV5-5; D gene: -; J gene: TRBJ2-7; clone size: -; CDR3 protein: CASSPWTRTSDEQYF; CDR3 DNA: TGTGCCAGCAGCCCCTGGACACGGACCTCCGACGAGCAGTACTTC
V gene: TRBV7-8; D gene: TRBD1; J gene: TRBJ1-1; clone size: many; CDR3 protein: CASSLNPDRGSFF; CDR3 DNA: TGTGCCAGCAGCTTAAACCCCGACAGGGGATCTTTCTTT
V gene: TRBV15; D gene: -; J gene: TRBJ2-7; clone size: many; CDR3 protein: CATSRDGQFYEQYF; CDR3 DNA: TGTGCCACCAGCAGAGATGGCCAGTTCTACGAGCAGTACTTC
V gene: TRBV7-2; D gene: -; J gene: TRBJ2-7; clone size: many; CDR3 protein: CASSLVRASAYEQYF; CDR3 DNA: TGTGCCAGCAGCTTGGTAAGAGCGTCTGCCTACGAGCAGTACTTC
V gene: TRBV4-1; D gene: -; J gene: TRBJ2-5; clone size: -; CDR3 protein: CASSQEQGWETQYF; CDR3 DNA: TGCGCCAGCAGCCAAGAGCAGGGCTGGGAGACCCAGTACTTC
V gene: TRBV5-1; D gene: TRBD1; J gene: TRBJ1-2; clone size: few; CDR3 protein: CASSTDRSSNYGYTF; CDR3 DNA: TGCGCCAGCAGCACGGACAGGTCGTCTAACTATGGCTACACCTTC
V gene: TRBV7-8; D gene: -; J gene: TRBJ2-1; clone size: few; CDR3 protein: CASSLHADKELFF; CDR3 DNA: TGTGCCAGCAGCTTACACGCGGATAAAGAGTTGTTCTTC
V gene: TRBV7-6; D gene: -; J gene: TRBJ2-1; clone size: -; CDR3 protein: CASSLVREDEQFF; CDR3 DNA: TGTGCCAGCAGCTTAGTTCGTGAAGACGAGCAGTTCTTC
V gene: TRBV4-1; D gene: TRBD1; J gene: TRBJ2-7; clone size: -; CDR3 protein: CASSQVTGETYEQYF; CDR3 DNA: TGCGCCAGCAGCCAAGTTACAGGGGAGACCTACGAGCAGTACTTC
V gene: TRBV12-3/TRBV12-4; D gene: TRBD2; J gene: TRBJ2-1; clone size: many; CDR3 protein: CASKQRGDEQFF; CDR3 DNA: TGTGCCAGCAAACAGCGGGGGGATGAGCAGTTCTTC
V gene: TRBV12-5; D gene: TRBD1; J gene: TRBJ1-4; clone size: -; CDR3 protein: CACSQRQGTNEKLFF; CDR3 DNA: TGTGCCTGCAGCCAAAGACAGGGGACTAATGAAAAACTGTTTTTT
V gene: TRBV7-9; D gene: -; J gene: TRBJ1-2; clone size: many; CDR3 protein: CASTQDRHGYTF; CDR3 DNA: TGTGCCAGCACCCAAGACCGGCATGGCTACACCTTC
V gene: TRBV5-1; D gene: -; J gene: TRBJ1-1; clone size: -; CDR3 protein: CASSLATKPNTEAFF; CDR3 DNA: TGCGCCAGCAGCTTGGCCACAAAGCCAAACACTGAAGCTTTCTTT
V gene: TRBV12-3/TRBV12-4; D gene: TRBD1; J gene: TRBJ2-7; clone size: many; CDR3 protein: CASSWDRVGEQYF; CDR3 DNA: TGTGCCAGCAGTTGGGACAGGGTAGGGGAGCAGTACTTC
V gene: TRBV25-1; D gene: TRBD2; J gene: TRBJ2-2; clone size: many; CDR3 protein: CASSETSGSRVTGELFF; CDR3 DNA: TGTGCCAGCAGTGAGACTAGCGGGAGCCGGGTCACCGGGGAGCTGTTTTTT
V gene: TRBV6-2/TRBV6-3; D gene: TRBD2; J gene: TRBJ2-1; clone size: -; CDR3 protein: CASSYLRTSGNEQFF; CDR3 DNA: TGTGCCAGCAGTTACCTTCGGACTAGCGGTAATGAGCAGTTCTTC
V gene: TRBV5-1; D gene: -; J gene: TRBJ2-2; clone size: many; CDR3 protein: CASSKLVTNTGELFF; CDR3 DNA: TGCGCCAGCAGCAAACTAGTTACGAACACCGGGGAGCTGTTTTTT
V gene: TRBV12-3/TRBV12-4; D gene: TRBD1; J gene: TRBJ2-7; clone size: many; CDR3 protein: CASTPGQTYEQYF; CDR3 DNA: TGTGCCAGCACCCCGGGACAGACTTACGAGCAGTACTTC
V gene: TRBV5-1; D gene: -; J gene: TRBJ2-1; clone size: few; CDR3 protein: CASSLKFDEQFF; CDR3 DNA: TGCGCCAGCAGTCTGAAGTTCGATGAGCAGTTCTTC
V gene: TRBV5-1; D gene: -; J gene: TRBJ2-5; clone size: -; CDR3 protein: CASSSWGGRVQETQYF; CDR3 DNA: TGCGCCAGCAGCTCCTGGGGGGGGCGAGTACAAGAGACCCAGTACTTC
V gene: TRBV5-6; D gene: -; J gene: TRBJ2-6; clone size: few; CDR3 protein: CASSFDQGRGANVLTF; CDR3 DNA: TGTGCCAGCAGCTTCGACCAGGGGAGGGGGGCCAACGTCCTGACTTTC
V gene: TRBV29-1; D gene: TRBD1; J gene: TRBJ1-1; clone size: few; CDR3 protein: CSVDRDRLAFF; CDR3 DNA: TGCAGCGTTGACCGGGACAGGTTAGCTTTCTTT
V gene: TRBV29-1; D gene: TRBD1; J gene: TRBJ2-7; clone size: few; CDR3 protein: CSVAGQGVYEQYF; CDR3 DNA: TGCAGCGTTGCGGGACAGGGGGTCTACGAGCAGTACTTC
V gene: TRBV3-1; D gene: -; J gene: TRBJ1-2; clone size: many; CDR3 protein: CASSPRGGLYGYTF; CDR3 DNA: TGTGCCAGCAGCCCCCGTGGGGGCCTCTATGGCTACACCTTC
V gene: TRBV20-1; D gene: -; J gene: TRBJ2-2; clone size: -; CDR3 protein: CSAIPGAENTGELFF; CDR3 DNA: TGCAGTGCCATTCCGGGAGCGGAAAACACCGGGGAGCTGTTTTTT